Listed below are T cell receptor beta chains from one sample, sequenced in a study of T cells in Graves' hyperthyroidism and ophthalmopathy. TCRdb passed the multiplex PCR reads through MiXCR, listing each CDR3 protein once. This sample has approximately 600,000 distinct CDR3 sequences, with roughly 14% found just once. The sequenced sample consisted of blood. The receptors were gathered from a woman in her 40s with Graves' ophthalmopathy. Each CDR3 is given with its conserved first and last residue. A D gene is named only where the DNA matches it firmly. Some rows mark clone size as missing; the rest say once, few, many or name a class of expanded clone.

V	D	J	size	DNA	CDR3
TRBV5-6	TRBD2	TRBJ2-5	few	TGTGCCAGCAGCCATGGACTAGCGGGGATCCAAGAGACCCAGTACTTC	CASSHGLAGIQETQYF
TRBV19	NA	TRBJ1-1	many	TGTGCCAGTAGTGTCGAGACAGTAACTGAAGCTTTCTTT	CASSVETVTEAFF
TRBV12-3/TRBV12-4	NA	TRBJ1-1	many	TGTGCCAGCAGTTTCCTTGGGGGGGGGAACACTGAAGCTTTCTTT	CASSFLGGGNTEAFF
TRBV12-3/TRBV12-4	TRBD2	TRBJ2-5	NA	TGTGCCAGCAGTCCCGTTGTCGGGCTAGCGGAGGGAGAGACCCAGTACTTC	CASSPVVGLAEGETQYF
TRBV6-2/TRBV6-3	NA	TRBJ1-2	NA	TGTGCCAGCAGTTACTCGTGGACCCGGGACATTTATAGATGGAGCTACACCTTC	CASSYSWTRDIYRWSYTF
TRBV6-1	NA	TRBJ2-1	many	TGTGCCAGCTGTCGGACAGAATACAATGAGCAGTTCTTC	CASCRTEYNEQFF
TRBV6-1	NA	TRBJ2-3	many	TGTGCCAGCAGCCTAAATCTAGGCACAATCACAGATACGCAGTATTTT	CASSLNLGTITDTQYF
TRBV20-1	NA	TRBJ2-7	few	TGCAGTGCTAGAGATGGGCGGAGTAAAGCCTACGAGCAGTACTTC	CSARDGRSKAYEQYF
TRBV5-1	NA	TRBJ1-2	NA	TGCGCCAGCAGACAGGCCCTTAACTATGGCTACACCTTC	CASRQALNYGYTF
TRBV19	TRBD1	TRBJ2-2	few	TGTGCCAGTAGACAGGGGGCTTCCGGGGAGCTGTTTTTT	CASRQGASGELFF
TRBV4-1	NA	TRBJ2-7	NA	TGCGCCAGCAGCCCTGGCGGGACAAACTACGAGCAGTACTTC	CASSPGGTNYEQYF
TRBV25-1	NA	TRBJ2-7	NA	TGTGCCAGCAGTTACTCAGAGACAGCAGCCTACGAGCAGTACTTC	CASSYSETAAYEQYF
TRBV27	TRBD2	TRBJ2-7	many	TGTGCCAGCAGTTTATTACTAGCGGGAGGGCTTTACGAGCAGTACTTC	CASSLLLAGGLYEQYF
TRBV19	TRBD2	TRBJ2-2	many	TGTGCCAGTAGTATCCCCCCTCGGCTAGCGGGAGGGATTGGGGAGCTGTTTTTT	CASSIPPRLAGGIGELFF
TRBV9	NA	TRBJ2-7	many	TGTGCCAGCAGCTTCGACACCTACGAGCAGTACTTC	CASSFDTYEQYF
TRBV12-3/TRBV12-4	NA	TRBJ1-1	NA	TGTGCCAGCAGCCCGGACGCGGCGTCTGAAGCTTTCTTT	CASSPDAASEAFF
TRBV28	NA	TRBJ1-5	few	TGTGCCAGCAGGAGAGAGCGTCAGCCCCAGCATTTT	CASRRERQPQHF
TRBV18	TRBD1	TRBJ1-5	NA	TGTGCCAGCTCACCACCGGGCGGGACAGCAAATCAGCCCCAGCATTTT	CASSPPGGTANQPQHF
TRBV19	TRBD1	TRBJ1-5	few	TGTGCCAGCGGGAGGACAGGAGATAGCAATCAGCCCCAGCATTTT	CASGRTGDSNQPQHF
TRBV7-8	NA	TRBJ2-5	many	TGTGCCAGCAGCCCCCTGACAGCTAAAGAGACCCAGTACTTC	CASSPLTAKETQYF
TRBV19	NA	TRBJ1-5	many	TGTGCCAGTAGTTGGGGAATCGATCAGCCCCAGCATTTT	CASSWGIDQPQHF
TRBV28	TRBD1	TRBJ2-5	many	TGTGCCAGCAGTTTCTATTACAGGGGAAATCTCCAAGAGACCCAGTACTTC	CASSFYYRGNLQETQYF
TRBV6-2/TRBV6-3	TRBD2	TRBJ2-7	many	TGTGCCAGCAGTTACTCGACACTAGCGTTCTCCTACGAGCAGTACTTC	CASSYSTLAFSYEQYF
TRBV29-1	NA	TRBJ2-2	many	TGCAGCGTTCTCGCGAACACCGGGGAGCTGTTTTTT	CSVLANTGELFF
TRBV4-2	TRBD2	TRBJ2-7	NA	TGTGCCAGCAGCCAAGGGCCCCCTAGGGGTAGCGGGGCAACCTACGAGCAGTACTTC	CASSQGPPRGSGATYEQYF
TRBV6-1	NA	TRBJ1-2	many	TGTGCCAGCAGTGAAACCCTTAACTATGGCTACACCTTC	CASSETLNYGYTF
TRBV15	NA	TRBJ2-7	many	TGTGCCACCAGCAGCTCCGGGGGCTACGAGCAGTACTTC	CATSSSGGYEQYF
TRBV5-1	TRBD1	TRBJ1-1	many	TGCGCCAGCAGCTTGACGACAGGGGGCTTAATGGCTTTCTTT	CASSLTTGGLMAFF
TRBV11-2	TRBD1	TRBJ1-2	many	TGTGCCAGCAGCCCTGACAGGGTTGAGTCTAACTATGGCTACACCTTC	CASSPDRVESNYGYTF
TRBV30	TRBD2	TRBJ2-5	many	TGTGCCTGGAGTACCGGACTAGCGGGAGGAGAGACCCAGTACTTC	CAWSTGLAGGETQYF
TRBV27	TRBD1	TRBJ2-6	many	TGTGCCAGCAGTAGGACAGGGGGTTCGGCTGGGGCCAACGTCCTGACTTTC	CASSRTGGSAGANVLTF
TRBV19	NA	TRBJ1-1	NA	TGTGCCAGTAGTATAGATAGGGGTGAAGCTTTCTTT	CASSIDRGEAFF
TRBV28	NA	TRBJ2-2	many	TGTGCCATCACCCCCTCTAGCGCAAACACCGGGGAGCTGTTTTTT	CAITPSSANTGELFF
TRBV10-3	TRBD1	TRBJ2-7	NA	TGTGCCATCAGTGCCGACCGGGACAGGGCGCCAAAGATGGGCTACGAGCAGTACTTC	CAISADRDRAPKMGYEQYF
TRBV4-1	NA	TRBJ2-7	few	TGCGCCAGCAGCCTCGGGGTAGCGGTTAACTACGAGCAGTACTTC	CASSLGVAVNYEQYF
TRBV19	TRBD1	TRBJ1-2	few	TGTGCCAGTAGTAGAGGGACAGCAGGCTATGGCTACACCTTC	CASSRGTAGYGYTF
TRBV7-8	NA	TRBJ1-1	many	TGTGCCAGCAGCTTATCGGCCCGTATTGAAGCTTTCTTT	CASSLSARIEAFF
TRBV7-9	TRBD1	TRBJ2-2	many	TGTGCCAGCGTACAGGGGGGCACCGGGGAGCTGTTTTTT	CASVQGGTGELFF
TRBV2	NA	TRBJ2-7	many	TGTGCCAGCAGTAGGGACGGTCGCGAGCAGTACTTC	CASSRDGREQYF
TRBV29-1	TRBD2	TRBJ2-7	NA	TGCAGCGTTGAGACTAGCGGGAGGAATGAGCAGTACTTC	CSVETSGRNEQYF
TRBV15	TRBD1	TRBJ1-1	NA	TGTGCCACCAGCACCCGACAGGGCTCCACTGAAGCTTTCTTT	CATSTRQGSTEAFF
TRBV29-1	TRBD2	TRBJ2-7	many	TGCAGCGTTGGCGGGGGGACCGACGAGCAGTACTTC	CSVGGGTDEQYF
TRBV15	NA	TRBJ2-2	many	TGTGCCACCAGCAGAGATGGAGGTCGTAACACCGGGGAGCTGTTTTTT	CATSRDGGRNTGELFF
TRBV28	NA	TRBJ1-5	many	TGTGCCAGCCAGATGGACGGTTTGGCCAATCAGCCCCAGCATTTT	CASQMDGLANQPQHF